This TCR beta chain was identified during a study of cytomegalovirus exposure and HLA in healthy donors. Broader study findings: First-cohort TCR clusters were later found to tend to co-occur in the 120 or so validation repertoires. According to reports, the classifier identified cytomegalovirus status with high specificity and sensitivity.

Some clones are missing from TCRdb's copy, which holds only in-frame ones; the method was immunoSEQ multiplex PCR. The top ten clones hold around 10% of a sample with about 160,000 clones, roughly 90% of them seen once. Regarding this clone: The target antigen is unknown.

CDR1 is SGHVS and CDR2 is FQNEAQ in the germline V gene. The CDR3 contains 13 residues. V was pared by 8 bases and J by 5 bases, with 2 bases of the junction left unmatched. The J gene is TRBJ1-5, the V gene TRBV7-8; 11 nucleotides agree with TRBD1. Sample: PBMCs. This receptor was obtained from a woman aged 18-35 years in good health and CMV-seropositive. CDR3 sequence reads: CASGGQGDQPQHF. The DNA for the CDR3 is TGTGCCAGCGGGGGACAGGGGGATCAGCCCCAGCATTTT.